The 8 T cell receptor beta chains below all came from one sample that was sequenced in a study of graft-versus-host responses after intestinal transplantation. What these receptors recognize is not known. The table came from immunoSEQ multiplex PCR; TCRdb's copy has only in-frame clones and leaves some out. This table holds some 35,000 clones, approximately 93% found once. The input for sequencing was unstimulated CD4+ T cells sorted from spleen or lymph node cells, taken before transplant. Receptors were obtained from a human donor who was the organ donor for an intestinal transplant.

The genes are TRBV19 and TRBJ1-1, with 8 positions matching TRBD1. CDR1 and CDR2 (germline): LNHDA, SQIVND (reference sequence). The V segment lost 6 bases and the J segment 1 base; nucleotides outside the gene matches: 16. CDR3 length equals 18 residues. CDR3 in amino acids: CASSWDRPSFISNTEAFF. CDR3 DNA sequence: TGTGCCAGTAGCTGGGACAGGCCCTCTTTCATCTCGAACACTGAAGCTTTCTTT.

The chain uses TRBV9 and TRBJ1-6; a possible D gene is TRBD1 (6 bases). CDR3 length: 17 residues. V was pared by 0 bases and J by 1 base, with 11 bases between. Germline values: CDR1 SGDLS, CDR2 YYNGEE. CDR3: CASSVGGGASYNSPLHF. DNA for the CDR3: TGTGCCAGCAGCGTAGGTGGGGGGGCATCCTATAATTCACCCCTCCACTTT.

The V gene is TRBV6-5, the J gene TRBJ1-1; the D gene is possibly TRBD1 (5 bases). From germline, CDR1 is MNHEY and CDR2 SVGAGI. V was shortened by 10 bases and J by 4 bases, with 16 bases between the two germline ends. The CDR3 has 13 residues. The CDR3 sequence is CATGGGKVTEAFF. The CDR3 DNA follows: TGTGCCACCGGGGGGGGTAAGGTCACTGAAGCTTTCTTT.

The gene calls are TRBV6-1 and TRBJ2-6; a possible D gene is TRBD1 (6 bases). The CDR3 consists of 17 residues. The germline V gene encodes CDR1 MNHNS and CDR2 SASEGT. V dropped 2 bases and J dropped 2 bases, with 13 bases sitting between them. The CDR3 sequence is CASSEQGSWAGANVLTF. The CDR3 DNA is TGTGCCAGCAGTGAACAGGGGAGTTGGGCTGGGGCCAACGTCCTGACTTTC.

The V gene is TRBV11-3, the J gene TRBJ2-1, with no clear D. Germline V lookup: CDR1 SGHNT, CDR2 YENEEA. Trimming took off 5 bases at V and 6 bases at J, with 17 bases between the two ends. This CDR3 is 15 amino acids long. The CDR3 loop reads CASSPSIAPSNEQFF. The CDR3 nucleotides are TGTGCCAGCAGCCCCTCAATAGCCCCCAGCAATGAGCAGTTCTTC. Full variable domain (outside the CDR3, taken from reference TRBV11-3 and TRBJ2-1): EAGVVQSPRYKIIEKKQPVAFWCNPISGHNTLYWYLQNLGQGPELLIRYENEEAVDDSQLPKDRFSAERLKGVDSTLKIQPAELGDSAVYLCASSPSIAPSNEQFFGPGTRLTVL.

The genes are TRBV4-3 and TRBJ1-2; no firm D call. The CDR3 covers 13 residues. Trimming took off 0 bases at V and 7 bases at J, with 9 bases between the two ends. Germline V gene sequence: CDR1 LGHNA, CDR2 YSLEER. The CDR3 spells CASSQDTLGGYTF. CDR3 DNA sequence: TGCGCCAGCAGCCAAGATACCCTGGGTGGCTACACCTTC.

J is TRBJ2-5 and V is TRBV9; D may correspond to TRBD1 or TRBD2 (6 bases each). The V gene's germline CDR1 is SGDLS and CDR2 YYNGEE. This CDR3 contains 15 residues. V lost 4 bases and J 4 bases, leaving 17 bases between the germline ends. CDR3 sequence (DNA): TGTGCCAGCAGCTCTAGGGGGGACCCTCCAGAGACCCAGTACTTC. Amino acids: CASSSRGDPPETQYF.

This clone was picked up one time. The V gene is TRBV7-6, the J gene TRBJ1-5; D ambiguous. The CDR3 runs to 14 residues. The V end was cut by 4 bases, the J end by 9 bases, with 16 bases between. Germline loops: CDR1 SGHVS, CDR2 FNYEAQ. For the CDR3, the DNA is TGTGCCAGCAGCTCGGGCGATGAGGTTTCGCCCCAGCATTTT. Its translation is CASSSGDEVSPQHF.